Shown below are 28 T cell receptor beta chains from a single sample sequenced in a study of T cell repertoires and HLA-DP antigens listed by TCRdb under 2018. Their target antigens are unknown. Libraries were constructed by the immunoSEQ multiplex PCR assay. Here the immuneACCESS table is served through TCRdb, limited to in-frame sequences with V and J called. Missing clones are a known gap in these copies; in checked studies unresolved V genes cover under half, and the rest lacks a known reason. Counted in this sample were about 110,000 clones; roughly 92% of them appeared once. The ten largest clones take up under 0.35% of the sample. The sequenced sample consisted of CD4+ T cells from PBMCs. These receptor sequences come from a woman between 18 and 30 years old in good health and CMV-seronegative.

The chain uses TRBV19 and TRBJ2-3, with a possible D match to TRBD2 (7 bases). The germline gives CDR1 LNHDA, CDR2 SQIVND (reference sequence). V lost 5 bases to trimming and J lost 14 bases, with 20 bases between them. CDR3 size: 13 residues. In DNA, the CDR3 is TGTGCCAGTAGTGCCGCGGGGGCGGGGTGGCGGTATTTT. Its protein is CASSAAGAGWRYF.

The chain couples TRBV30 to TRBJ1-1; 7 nucleotides line up with TRBD1. This CDR3 has 18 residues. V shed 1 base, J shed 0 bases, and the junction held 14 bases outside the gene matches. Germline V gene sequence: CDR1 GTSNPN, CDR2 SVGIG (reference sequence). CDR3 DNA: TGTGCCTGGAGTGGAGGGGGTGGACAGGAGAGCATGAACACTGAAGCTTTCTTT. Translation gives CAWSGGGGQESMNTEAFF. Complete variable domain (other parts from reference TRBV30 and TRBJ1-1): SQTIHQWPATLVQPVGSPLSLECTVEGTSNPNLYWYRQAAGRGLQLLFYSVGIGQISSEVPQNLSASRPQDRQFILSSKKLLLSDSGFYLCAWSGGGGQESMNTEAFFGQGTRLTVV.

This clone turned up a few times. This chain uses TRBV7-9 with TRBJ2-5; no definite D call. The CDR3 has 13 residues. Germline lookup yields CDR1 SEHNR and CDR2 FQNEAQ (reference sequence). Trimming took 1 base from V and 7 from J, leaving 10 bases between them. CDR3 sequence reads: CASSLEFSGTQYF. CDR3 sequence (DNA): TGTGCCAGCAGCTTAGAATTCTCGGGGACCCAGTACTTC. The variable domain in full, completed from reference TRBV7-9 and TRBJ2-5, reads DTGVSQNPRHKITKRGQNVTFRCDPISEHNRLYWYRQTLGQGPEFLTYFQNEAQLEKSRLLSDRFSAERPKGSFSTLEIQRTEQGDSAMYLCASSLEFSGTQYFGPGTRLLVL.

The CDR3 reads CASSLDQAGQGYEKLFF. The CDR3, as DNA: TGTGCCAGCAGCTTAGACCAGGCCGGACAGGGATATGAAAAACTGTTTTTT. This chain uses TRBV7-2 with TRBJ1-4; 8 positions agree with TRBD1. Trimming took 1 base from V and 6 from J; bases not matched to a gene: 10. The CDR3 runs to 17 residues. The germline gives CDR1 SGHTA, CDR2 FQGNSA.

The V and J genes are TRBV29-1 and TRBJ2-5, with 9 bases lining up with TRBD1. CDR3 length: 14 residues. V lost 6 bases, J lost 9 bases, and 14 bases stayed unmatched. CDR1 and CDR2 (germline): SQVTM, ANQGSEA. CDR3 nucleotides: TGCAGCGTGGACAGGGGCGGCCTCTCTGAGGCCCAGTACTTC. It translates to CSVDRGGLSEAQYF.

This rearrangement joins TRBV5-6 to TRBJ2-7; 7 bases match TRBD1. Germline CDR1 is SGHDT and CDR2 is YYEEEE. The CDR3 is 13 amino acids. The junction had 8 bases not matched to a gene; V was cut back by 7 bases and J by 4 bases. DNA for the CDR3: TGTGCCAGCTCCACAGGGGCAAGGTACGAGCAGTACTTC. Translation: CASSTGARYEQYF.

This chain uses TRBV7-3 with TRBJ2-1; TRBD2 agrees at 9 bases. Germline lookup yields CDR1 SGHTA and CDR2 FQGTGA. The V gene end was trimmed by 4 bases and the J gene end by 5 bases; junction bases not matched to a gene: 6. There are 15 residues in the CDR3. The DNA of the CDR3 is TGTGCCAGCAGCTCGGGGACTAGCCCCAACAATGAGCAGTTCTTC. This translates into CASSSGTSPNNEQFF.

V usage is TRBV7-8 and J usage is TRBJ1-5; D call uncertain. CDR1 and CDR2 from the germline V gene are SGHVS and FQNEAQ. CDR3 size: 16 residues. The ends were cut back, 3 bases at V and 2 bases at J, with 14 bases in the middle. The chain's CDR3 is CASSLDYKWGNQPQHF. The CDR3 coding sequence is TGTGCCAGCAGCTTGGACTACAAATGGGGCAATCAGCCCCAGCATTTT.

This clone has just a few counts. This chain joins TRBV7-9 and TRBJ1-2; TRBD1 matches at 9 bases. Losses at the gene ends were 3 bases for V and 4 bases for J; bases not matched to a gene: 15. The germline gives CDR1 SEHNR, CDR2 FQNEAQ (reference sequence). This CDR3 contains 18 residues. The CDR3 loop is CASSFGTRPGQGVYGYTF. CDR3 DNA: TGTGCCAGCAGCTTTGGGACGAGACCGGGACAGGGAGTCTATGGCTACACCTTC.

The CDR3, as DNA: TGTGCCAGCAGCCGCCATAGCGGGAGGGCCGGGGAGCTGTTTTTT. Amino acid sequence: CASSRHSGRAGELFF. The rearrangement links TRBV7-3 to TRBJ2-2; 11 nucleotides align to TRBD2. The junction had 5 bases not matched to a gene; V was cut back by 5 bases and J by 6 bases. Germline lookup yields CDR1 SGHTA and CDR2 FQGTGA. The CDR3 has 15 residues.

The rearrangement joins TRBV28 to TRBJ2-7; D is unresolved. This CDR3 is 14 amino acids long. Germline CDR1 reads MDHEN; CDR2 reads SYDVKM. The germline V and J ends were trimmed by 1 base and 2 bases, with 9 bases remaining between them. The CDR3 loop is CASSLSPGPYEQYF. In DNA, the CDR3 is TGTGCCAGCAGTTTATCGCCCGGGCCCTACGAGCAGTACTTC. The variable domain in full, with the rest retrieved from reference TRBV28 and TRBJ2-7, is DVKVTQSSRYLVKRTGEKVFLECVQDMDHENMFWYRQDPGLGLRLIYFSYDVKMKEKGDIPEGYSVSREKKERFSLILESASTNQTSMYLCASSLSPGPYEQYFGPGTRLTVT.

The chain joins TRBV14 to TRBJ1-2, with D possibly TRBD1 on 6 matching bases. The CDR3 spans 16 residues. Germline lookup yields CDR1 SGHDN and CDR2 FVKESK. V was pared by 2 bases and J by 8 bases, with 21 bases between. The CDR3 DNA sequence: TGTGCCAGCAGCCAAAGGGGGACATTCCTCTGGGAGGGCTACACCTTC. It yields the protein CASSQRGTFLWEGYTF.

This clone was observed once. The CDR3 loop is CASSLAWGFRVNTEAFF. The CDR3 DNA reads TGTGCCAGCAGCTTAGCGTGGGGGTTCCGGGTGAACACTGAAGCTTTCTTT. The gene calls are TRBV7-2 and TRBJ1-1, with TRBD1 as a possible D gene (5 bases). The CDR3 has 17 amino acids. The germline CDR1 and CDR2 sequences are SGHTA and FQGNSA. The V and J ends lost 0 bases and 0 bases respectively, with 14 bases between them.

The chain has TRBV29-1 and TRBJ2-3; D gene ambiguous. Germline V gene lookup returns CDR1 SQVTM and CDR2 ANQGSEA. The CDR3 is made up of 12 amino acids. V lost 3 bases to trimming and J lost 0 bases, with 4 bases between them. The CDR3 bases are TGCAGCGTTGATCTCAGCACAGATACGCAGTATTTT. This gives the protein CSVDLSTDTQYF.

This clone has just one count. A junction end diverges from the germline sequence, so it may reflect a read error. The gene calls are TRBV7-7 and TRBJ2-1; D might be TRBD2 (6 bases). This CDR3 region has 14 residues. The V gene's germline CDR1 is SSHAT and CDR2 FNYEAQ (reference sequence). CDR3 region: CASSLRSGSNEQFF. CDR3 nucleotides: TGTGCTAGCAGCTTGAGAAGCGGGTCGAATGAGCAGTTCTTC.

This chain links TRBV7-9 with TRBJ1-1, with D possibly TRBD1 on 6 matching bases. Germline CDR1 and CDR2: SEHNR and FQNEAQ (reference sequence). The CDR3 totals 13 residues. V was pared by 5 bases and J by 10 bases, with 17 bases between. The CDR3 region has the DNA TGTGCCAGCAGCCCTGTTGGGGGAGGGGGAGCTTTCTTT. The encoded protein is CASSPVGGGGAFF.

The chain uses TRBV28 and TRBJ2-2, with TRBD1 matching over 7 bases. V lost 7 bases, J lost 5 bases, and 13 bases stayed unmatched. The CDR3 has 16 residues. From germline, CDR1 is MDHEN and CDR2 SYDVKM. CDR3 protein: CASKTGVVPETGELFF. The CDR3 DNA is TGTGCCAGCAAAACAGGGGTTGTTCCTGAAACCGGGGAGCTGTTTTTT.

This chain joins TRBV5-1 and TRBJ2-5, with D possibly being TRBD2 (5 bases). Germline V gene sequence: CDR1 SGHRS, CDR2 YFSETQ. This CDR3 contains 15 residues. Deletions cut 0 bases from V and 5 bases from J, with 14 bases between. CDR3 sequence (DNA): TGCGCCAGCAGCTTGGCCGGGCAGAGGAGGGAGACCCAGTACTTC. The encoded protein is CASSLAGQRRETQYF.

The CDR3 nucleotides are TGTGCCAGCTCACCAAAGGGACAGATCTCTAACTATGGCTACACCTTC. Protein: CASSPKGQISNYGYTF. The chain couples TRBV18 to TRBJ1-2; 7 nucleotides line up with TRBD1. Germline V gene sequence: CDR1 KGHSH, CDR2 LQKENI. The CDR3 spans 16 residues. The V and J ends lost 2 bases and 0 bases, in that order; junction bases with no gene match: 6.

This chain connects TRBV5-6 to TRBJ1-1, with 7 positions matching TRBD1. This CDR3 region has 15 residues. V dropped 7 bases and J dropped 3; count of bases not matched to a gene: 12. Looked up from germline, CDR1 is SGHDT and CDR2 is YYEEEE. The CDR3 loop is CASQKGGNDYTEAFF. The CDR3 DNA is TGTGCCAGCCAGAAAGGGGGCAATGATTACACTGAAGCTTTCTTT.

The J gene is TRBJ1-2, the V gene TRBV6-4; 9 bases map to TRBD1. CDR1 and CDR2 from the germline V gene are MRHNA and SNTAGT. The CDR3 consists of 13 residues. With 6 bases clipped from V and 5 bases from J, the junction kept 4 bases outside the gene matches. CDR3 loop: CASRGTGQYGYTF. In DNA, the CDR3 is TGTGCCAGCAGGGGGACAGGGCAGTATGGCTACACCTTC.

The genes are TRBV28 and TRBJ1-3, with a weak D call TRBD1 (6 bases). Trimming took 7 bases from V and 8 from J, leaving 21 bases between them. Germline-derived CDR1 and CDR2 are MDHEN and SYDVKM. This CDR3 contains 15 residues. CDR3 sequence (DNA): TGTGCCAGCATTCGGGGGCTGGGGCAGGGGTACACCATATATTTT. The encoded protein is CASIRGLGQGYTIYF.

The V call is TRBV7-3, the J call TRBJ2-7, with 10 bases matching TRBD1. Germline V gene data show CDR1 as SGHTA and CDR2 as FQGTGA. V trimming: 3 bases; J trimming: 6 bases; junction bases outside the gene matches: 2. The CDR3 has 13 amino acids. The CDR3 region is CASSLGQGLEQYF. The CDR3 bases are TGTGCCAGCAGCTTGGGACAGGGGCTCGAGCAGTACTTC.

V and J are TRBV5-1 and TRBJ2-3; 16 positions match TRBD2. The CDR3 totals 18 residues. The J segment lost 2 bases and the V segment lost 5 bases, leaving 8 bases of the junction unmatched. Germline V gene data show CDR1 as SGHRS and CDR2 as YFSETQ. This chain's CDR3 is CASRLPGLAGGHTDTQYF. CDR3 sequence (DNA): TGCGCCAGCAGACTGCCGGGACTAGCGGGAGGGCACACAGATACGCAGTATTTT.

This chain links TRBV7-9 with TRBJ1-1; D is unclear. Germline lookup yields CDR1 SEHNR and CDR2 FQNEAQ (reference sequence). The germline V and J ends were trimmed by 4 bases and 10 bases, with 13 bases remaining between them. The CDR3 is 12 residues long. In nucleotides, the CDR3 is TGTGCCAGCAGCTCAGAGGGTATTAGAGCTTTCTTT. This sequence encodes CASSSEGIRAFF.

The rearrangement joins TRBV27 to TRBJ2-7; D may correspond to TRBD1 or TRBD2 (6 bases each). The CDR3 contains 15 residues. Trimming took 5 bases from V and 4 from J, leaving 18 bases between them. Germline V gene lookup returns CDR1 MNHEY and CDR2 SMNVEV (reference sequence). In DNA, the CDR3 is TGTGCCAGCAGTGGACCCAGAACAGGGAGGTACGAGCAGTACTTC. Amino acid sequence: CASSGPRTGRYEQYF.

The count of this clone is one. This chain joins TRBV9 and TRBJ1-5, with a tentative D call TRBD1 (6 bases). Germline V gene sequence: CDR1 SGDLS, CDR2 YYNGEE. Deletions cut 2 bases from V and 7 bases from J, with 16 bases between. The CDR3 has 15 residues. DNA for the CDR3: TGTGCCAGCAGCGTTACCGACAGGTTTGGGCAGCCCCAGCATTTT. Residues: CASSVTDRFGQPQHF.

The chain combines TRBV5-1 with TRBJ1-4; the match to TRBD1 covers 9 bases. Trimming took 0 bases from V and 0 from J; bases not matched to a gene: 6. The CDR3 loop spans 18 amino acids. Germline-derived CDR1 and CDR2 are SGHRS and YFSETQ. The CDR3 here is CASSLEGTGLPTNEKLFF. CDR3 nucleotide sequence: TGCGCCAGCAGCTTGGAGGGGACAGGGCTCCCAACTAATGAAAAACTGTTTTTT.